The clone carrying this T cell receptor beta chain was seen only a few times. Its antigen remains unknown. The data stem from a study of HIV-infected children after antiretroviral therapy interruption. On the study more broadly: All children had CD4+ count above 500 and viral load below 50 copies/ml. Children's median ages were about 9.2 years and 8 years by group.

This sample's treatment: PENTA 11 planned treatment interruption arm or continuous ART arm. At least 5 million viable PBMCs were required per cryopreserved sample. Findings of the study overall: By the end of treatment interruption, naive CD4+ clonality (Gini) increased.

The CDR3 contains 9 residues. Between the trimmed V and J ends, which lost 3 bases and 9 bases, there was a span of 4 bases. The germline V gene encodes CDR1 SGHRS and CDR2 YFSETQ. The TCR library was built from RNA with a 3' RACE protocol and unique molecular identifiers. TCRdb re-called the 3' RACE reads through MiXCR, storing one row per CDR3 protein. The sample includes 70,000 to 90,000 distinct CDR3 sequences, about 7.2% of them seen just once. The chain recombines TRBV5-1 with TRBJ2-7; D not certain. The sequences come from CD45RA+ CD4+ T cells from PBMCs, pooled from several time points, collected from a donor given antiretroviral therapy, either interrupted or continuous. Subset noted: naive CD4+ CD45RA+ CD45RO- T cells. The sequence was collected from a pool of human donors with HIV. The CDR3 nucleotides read TGCGCCAGCAGCTCCGCGCAGTACTTC. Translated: CASSSAQYF.